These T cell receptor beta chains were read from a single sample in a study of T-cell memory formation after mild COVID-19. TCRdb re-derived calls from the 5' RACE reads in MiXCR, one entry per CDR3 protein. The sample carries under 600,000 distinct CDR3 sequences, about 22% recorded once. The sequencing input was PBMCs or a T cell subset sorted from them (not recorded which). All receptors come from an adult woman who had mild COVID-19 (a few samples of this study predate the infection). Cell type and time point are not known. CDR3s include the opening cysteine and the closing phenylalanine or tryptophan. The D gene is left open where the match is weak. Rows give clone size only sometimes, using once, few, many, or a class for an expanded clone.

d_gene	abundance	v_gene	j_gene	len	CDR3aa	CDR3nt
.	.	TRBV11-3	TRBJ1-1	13	CASSFSMNTEAFF	TGTGCCAGCAGCTTCAGTATGAACACTGAAGCTTTCTTT
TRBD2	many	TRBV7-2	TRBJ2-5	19	CASSSPGGTVQGGTETQYF	TGTGCCAGCAGCTCACCGGGGGGTACAGTGCAGGGAGGAACAGAGACCCAGTACTTC
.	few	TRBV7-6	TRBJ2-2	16	CASTSLRPPNTGELFF	TGTGCCAGCACCTCTCTTAGACCTCCGAACACCGGGGAGCTGTTTTTT
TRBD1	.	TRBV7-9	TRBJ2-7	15	CASSSRGQGPYEQYF	TGTGCCAGCAGCTCAAGGGGACAGGGACCCTACGAGCAGTACTTC
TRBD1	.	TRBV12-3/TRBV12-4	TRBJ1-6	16	CASSSAGTGFDSPLHF	TGTGCCAGCAGTTCGGCCGGGACAGGGTTTGACTCACCCCTCCACTTT
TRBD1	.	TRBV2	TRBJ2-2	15	CASNIGQVDTGELFF	TGTGCCAGCAACATAGGACAGGTGGACACCGGGGAGCTGTTTTTT
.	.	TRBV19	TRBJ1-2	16	CASLPDSLSEAYGYTF	TGTGCCAGTCTCCCAGACAGCCTAAGCGAAGCCTATGGCTACACCTTC
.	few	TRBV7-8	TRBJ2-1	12	CASSFTATEQFF	TGTGCCAGCAGCTTTACAGCCACTGAGCAGTTCTTC
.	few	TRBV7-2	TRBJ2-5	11	CASTLWETQYF	TGTGCCAGCACCTTGTGGGAGACCCAGTACTTC
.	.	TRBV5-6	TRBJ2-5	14	CASSLDHYQETQYF	TGTGCCAGCAGCTTGGACCATTACCAAGAGACCCAGTACTTC
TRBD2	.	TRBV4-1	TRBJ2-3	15	CASSQAGGAGDTQYF	TGCGCCAGCAGCCAAGCCGGGGGGGCCGGAGATACGCAGTATTTT
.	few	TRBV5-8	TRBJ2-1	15	CASSLLGYSYNEQFF	TGTGCCAGCAGCTTGTTAGGGTATTCCTACAATGAGCAGTTCTTC
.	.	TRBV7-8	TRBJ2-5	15	CASSLDTGLGETQYF	TGTGCCAGCAGCTTAGATACAGGCCTCGGGGAGACCCAGTACTTC
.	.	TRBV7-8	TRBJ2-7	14	CASSFQGARYEQYF	TGTGCCAGCAGCTTCCAGGGTGCGCGCTACGAGCAGTACTTC
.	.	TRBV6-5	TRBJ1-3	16	CASSLMGVGPGNTIYF	TGTGCCAGCAGTTTAATGGGCGTAGGTCCTGGAAACACCATATATTTT
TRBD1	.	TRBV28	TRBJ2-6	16	CASSLSDRGRNNVLTF	TGTGCCAGCAGTTTATCGGACAGGGGGCGTAATAACGTCCTGACTTTC
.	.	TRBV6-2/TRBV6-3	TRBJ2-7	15	CASSRLFPSSYEQYF	TGTGCCAGCAGTCGACTCTTCCCGAGCTCCTACGAGCAGTACTTC
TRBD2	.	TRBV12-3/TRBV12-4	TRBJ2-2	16	CASSTPGGGNTGELFF	TGTGCCAGCAGCACCCCGGGCGGGGGGAACACCGGGGAGCTGTTTTTT
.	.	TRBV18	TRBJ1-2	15	CASSPPVQVNYGYTF	TGTGCCAGCTCACCACCGGTACAGGTTAATTATGGCTACACCTTC
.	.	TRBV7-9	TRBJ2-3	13	CASVLQGTDTQYF	TGTGCCAGCGTCCTTCAGGGCACAGATACGCAGTATTTT
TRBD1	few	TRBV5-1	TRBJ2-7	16	CASSQYAGTASYEQYF	TGCGCCAGCAGCCAGTATGCTGGGACAGCCTCCTACGAGCAGTACTTC
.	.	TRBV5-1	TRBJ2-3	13	CASSSPTTDTQYF	TGCGCCAGCAGCTCCCCGACCACAGATACGCAGTATTTT
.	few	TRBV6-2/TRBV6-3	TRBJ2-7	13	CASSSVLPYEQYF	TGTGCCAGCAGTTCCGTCCTGCCTTACGAGCAGTACTTC
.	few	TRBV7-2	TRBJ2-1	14	CASSTLGSYNEQFF	TGTGCCAGCAGCACCCTGGGCTCCTACAATGAGCAGTTCTTC
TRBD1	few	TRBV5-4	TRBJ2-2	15	CASSGGTGGTGELFF	TGTGCCAGCAGCGGGGGGACAGGGGGAACCGGGGAGCTGTTTTTT
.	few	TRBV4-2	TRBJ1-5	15	CASSQDGLSNQPQHF	TGTGCCAGCAGCCAAGACGGGTTGAGCAATCAGCCCCAGCATTTT
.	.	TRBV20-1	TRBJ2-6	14	CSAADSSGANVLTF	TGCAGTGCTGCAGACAGCTCTGGGGCCAACGTCCTGACTTTC
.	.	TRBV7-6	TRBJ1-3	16	CASSLGGGVSGNTIYF	TGTGCCAGCAGCTTAGGTGGGGGGGTCTCTGGAAACACCATATATTTT
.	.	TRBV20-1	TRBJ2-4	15	CSAPDSRFGKNIQYF	TGCAGTGCTCCCGATAGCAGGTTCGGCAAAAACATTCAGTACTTC
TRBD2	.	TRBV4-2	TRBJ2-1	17	CASSQPETSGVDNEQFF	TGTGCCAGCAGCCAGCCTGAGACTAGCGGGGTAGACAATGAGCAGTTCTTC
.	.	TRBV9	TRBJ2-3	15	CASSFTGTPWDTQYF	TGTGCCAGCAGCTTTACCGGGACCCCCTGGGATACGCAGTATTTT
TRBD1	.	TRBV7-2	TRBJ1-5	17	CASSFHTGGVSNQPQHF	TGTGCCAGCAGCTTCCACACAGGGGGCGTAAGCAATCAGCCCCAGCATTTT
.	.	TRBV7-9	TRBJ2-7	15	CASSLELALSYEQYF	TGTGCCAGCAGCTTAGAACTAGCCCTCTCCTACGAGCAGTACTTC
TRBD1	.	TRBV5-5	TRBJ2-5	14	CASSSTSDRGTQYF	TGTGCCAGCAGCTCGACCTCAGACAGGGGGACCCAGTACTTC
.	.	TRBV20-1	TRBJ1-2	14	CSARDMDRVYGYTF	TGCAGTGCTAGAGATATGGACAGAGTCTATGGCTACACCTTC
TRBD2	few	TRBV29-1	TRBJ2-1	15	CSVDLAGLSDNEQFF	TGCAGCGTTGACCTAGCGGGATTATCCGACAATGAGCAGTTCTTC
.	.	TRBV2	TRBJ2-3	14	CASSLAFARDTQYF	TGTGCCAGCAGTTTAGCGTTCGCAAGGGATACGCAGTATTTT
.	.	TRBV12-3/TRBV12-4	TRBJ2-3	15	CASSLQTSRTDTQYF	TGTGCCAGCAGTCTCCAGACTAGTCGCACAGATACGCAGTATTTT